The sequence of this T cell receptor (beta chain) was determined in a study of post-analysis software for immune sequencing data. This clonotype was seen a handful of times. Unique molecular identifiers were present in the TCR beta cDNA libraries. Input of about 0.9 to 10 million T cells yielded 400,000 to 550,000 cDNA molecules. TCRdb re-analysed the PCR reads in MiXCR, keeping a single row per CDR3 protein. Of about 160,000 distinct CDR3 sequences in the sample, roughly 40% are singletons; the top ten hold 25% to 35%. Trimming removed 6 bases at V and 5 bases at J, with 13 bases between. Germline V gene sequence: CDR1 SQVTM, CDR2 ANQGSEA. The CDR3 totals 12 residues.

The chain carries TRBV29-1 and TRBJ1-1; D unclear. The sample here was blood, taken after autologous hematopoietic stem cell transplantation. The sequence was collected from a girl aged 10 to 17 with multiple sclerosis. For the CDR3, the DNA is TGCAGCGTCGCCCTCACGGGTACTGAAGCTTTCTTT. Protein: CSVALTGTEAFF.